These 19 T cell receptor beta chains originate from one sample sequenced in a study of cytomegalovirus exposure and HLA in healthy donors (dated by TCRdb to about 2017). Receptor amplification or capture employed the immunoSEQ multiplex PCR assay. For the multiplex PCR, a mixture combining 60 forward primers for TCR Vbeta segments and 13 reverse primers for TCR Jbeta segments was used. As stored in TCRdb, this immuneACCESS dataset retains in-frame rearrangements with V and J assigned. A fraction of the clones does not appear; measured against another copy, unresolved V genes explain less than half of the discrepancy, and the remainder lacks a known reason. This sample's table contains approximately 110,000 clones. The ten largest clones add up to 2% to 2.5% of the sample. The sample comprised PBMCs. The receptors here all came from a man aged 35-49 years in good health and CMV-seronegative.

V gene TRBV9 combines with J gene TRBJ2-2; no reliable D call. CDR3 length: 13 residues. CDR1 and CDR2 (germline): SGDLS, YYNGEE. V shed 3 bases and J shed 6 bases, with 9 bases lying between them. The CDR3 DNA follows: TGTGCCAGCAGCGGATGGAGATCCGGGGAGCTGTTTTTT. Its translation is CASSGWRSGELFF.

V is TRBV6-1 and J is TRBJ2-1; TRBD1 might be the D (5 bases). The ends were cut back, 2 bases at V and 3 bases at J, with 14 bases in the middle. CDR1 and CDR2 from the germline V gene are MNHNS and SASEGT. The CDR3 is 16 amino acids. CDR3 protein: CASSETGAGNYNEQFF. The CDR3 DNA is TGTGCCAGCAGTGAAACCGGCGCAGGGAACTACAATGAGCAGTTCTTC.

V is TRBV25-1 and J is TRBJ2-7, with D possibly matching TRBD2 (6 bases). The CDR3 runs 13 residues. Germline V gene data show CDR1 as MGHDK and CDR2 as SYGVNS. Trimming pared 8 bases from V and 4 bases from J, leaving 15 bases between. The CDR3 here is CASRGTGVYEQYF. In DNA, the CDR3 is TGTGCCAGCCGCGGGACGGGAGTTTACGAGCAGTACTTC.

The V call is TRBV30, the J call TRBJ2-1; 7 positions match TRBD2. With V trimmed by 4 bases and J by 8 bases, 11 bases remained unmatched. Per the germline V gene, CDR1 is GTSNPN and CDR2 is SVGIG (reference sequence). The CDR3 is 14 residues long. CDR3 residues: CAWTGGRRLDEQFF. CDR3 nucleotides: TGTGCCTGGACGGGCGGGAGAAGGTTGGATGAGCAGTTCTTC.

The chain joins TRBV5-4 to TRBJ2-7; 7 bases are shared with TRBD1. The trim removed 0 bases at V and 2 bases at J, leaving 8 bases unmatched. The CDR3 runs to 16 residues. Germline CDR1 reads SGHNT; CDR2 reads YYREEE (reference sequence). The CDR3 bases are TGTGCCAGCAGCTTGGCCTACGCGACAGGGACCTACGAGCAGTACTTC. Residues: CASSLAYATGTYEQYF.

The V and J genes are TRBV4-2 and TRBJ1-5, with D uncertain. Trimming took 0 bases from V and 1 from J, leaving 7 bases between them. The CDR3 runs 15 residues. Germline V lookup: CDR1 LGHNA, CDR2 YNFKEQ. CDR3 coding DNA: TGTGCCAGCAGCCAAGATGGAGTCAGCAATCAGCCCCAGCATTTT. This sequence encodes CASSQDGVSNQPQHF.

J is TRBJ2-3 and V is TRBV14; D remains unclear. Germline V gene lookup returns CDR1 SGHDN and CDR2 FVKESK. The V end was cut by 3 bases, the J end by 2 bases, with 9 bases between. This CDR3 is built from 14 residues. CDR3 coding DNA: TGTGCCAGCAGCCAGCGTGAAGTCACAGATACGCAGTATTTT. Its translation: CASSQREVTDTQYF. The full variable domain, in which reference TRBV14 and TRBJ2-3 provide the parts outside the CDR3, is EAGVTQFPSHSVIEKGQTVTLRCDPISGHDNLYWYRRVMGKEIKFLLHFVKESKQDESGMPNNRFLAERTGGTYSTLKVQPAELEDSGVYFCASSQREVTDTQYFGPGTRLTVL.

This chain uses TRBV2 with TRBJ1-2, with a tentative D call TRBD1 (5 bases). The CDR3 has 13 amino acids. V was trimmed by 6 bases and J by 6 bases, leaving 14 bases between them. Germline values: CDR1 SNHLY, CDR2 FYNNEI. The CDR3 sequence: CASRTLGGDGYTF. CDR3 sequence (DNA): TGTGCCAGCAGGACCCTTGGGGGGGATGGCTACACCTTC.

The chain combines TRBV7-2 with TRBJ1-1; TRBD1 aligns across 8 bases. In germline, CDR1 is SGHTA, CDR2 FQGNSA. This CDR3 is built from 15 residues. V gave up 5 bases and J gave up 0 bases; unmatched junction bases: 5. The CDR3 DNA follows: TGTGCCAGCAGCCTCCGACAGGGGATGAACACTGAAGCTTTCTTT. This sequence encodes CASSLRQGMNTEAFF.

The gene calls are TRBV4-1 and TRBJ1-2, with D tentatively TRBD1 (5 bases). Trimming removed 5 bases from V and 4 bases from J, with 20 bases in between. CDR1 is MGHRA and CDR2 is YSYEKL in the germline V gene. The CDR3 spans 16 residues. CDR3 region: CASSSDPGITGYGYTF. The CDR3 DNA reads as TGCGCCAGCAGCTCTGACCCAGGGATCACTGGCTATGGCTACACCTTC.

This chain joins TRBV5-1 and TRBJ2-5, with D possibly TRBD1 on 5 matching bases. The V and J ends lost 4 bases and 3 bases respectively, with 13 bases between them. In germline, CDR1 is SGHRS, CDR2 YFSETQ. This CDR3 is built from 14 residues. CDR3 loop: CASSTAGMEETQYF. The DNA of the CDR3 is TGCGCCAGCAGCACGGCAGGGATGGAAGAGACCCAGTACTTC.

This sequence joins TRBV11-2 and TRBJ2-3; 8 nucleotides align to TRBD1. Losses at the gene ends were 6 bases for V and 3 bases for J; bases not matched to a gene: 2. The CDR3 is made up of 13 amino acids. Germline V lookup: CDR1 SGHAT, CDR2 FQNNGV. The CDR3 loop reads CASRGQVTDTQYF. The DNA for the CDR3 is TGTGCCAGCAGGGGACAGGTTACAGATACGCAGTATTTT.

V and J are TRBV27 and TRBJ1-1, with TRBD1 identical over 7 bases. CDR1 is MNHEY, CDR2 SMNVEV, per germline (reference sequence). This CDR3 has 15 amino acids. The V segment lost 4 bases and the J segment 4 bases; nucleotides outside the gene matches: 9. CDR3 in DNA: TGTGCCAGCAGTTCTCGGGCGTCAGGGGGCACTGAAGCTTTCTTT. It codes for CASSSRASGGTEAFF.

This chain uses TRBV11-3 with TRBJ2-1; perhaps TRBD1 as D (5 bases). CDR3 length: 14 residues. The V end lost 7 bases, the J end lost 7 bases, and 17 bases lay between the germline ends. Germline lookup yields CDR1 SGHNT and CDR2 YENEEA. Here the CDR3 reads CASTHRRRSNEQFF. The DNA for the CDR3 is TGTGCCAGCACCCACAGGCGGCGGTCGAATGAGCAGTTCTTC.

V usage is TRBV5-1 and J usage is TRBJ2-2, with 9 bases fitting TRBD1. V dropped 1 base and J dropped 8; count of bases not matched to a gene: 3. The germline V gene encodes CDR1 SGHRS and CDR2 YFSETQ. The CDR3 totals 14 residues. CDR3 DNA: TGCGCCAGCAGCTTGACAGGGGGCCAGGGGGAGCTGTTTTTT. Its translation is CASSLTGGQGELFF.

This chain's CDR3 is CASSAQIYNEQFF. DNA of the CDR3: TGTGCCAGCAGCGCCCAGATCTACAATGAGCAGTTCTTC. The chain recombines TRBV9 with TRBJ2-1; D not resolved. Deletions cut 3 bases from V and 3 bases from J, with 7 bases between. The CDR3 is made up of 13 amino acids. Germline V lookup: CDR1 SGDLS, CDR2 YYNGEE.

This sequence joins TRBV28 and TRBJ1-1; 10 nucleotides match TRBD1. V lost 2 bases, J lost 5 bases, and 8 bases stayed unmatched. The germline V gene has CDR1 MDHEN and CDR2 SYDVKM. There are 16 residues in the CDR3. CDR3 in amino acids: CASSLGTGDKRTEAFF. The CDR3 DNA sequence: TGTGCCAGCAGTTTAGGGACAGGGGATAAGCGGACTGAAGCTTTCTTT.

V is TRBV6-5 and J is TRBJ1-6; D remains unclear. CDR1 and CDR2 from the germline V gene are MNHEY and SVGAGI. V shed 6 bases and J shed 8 bases, with 11 bases lying between them. The length of the CDR3 is 13 residues. This CDR3 is CASRVITDSPLHF. CDR3 DNA: TGTGCCAGCAGGGTCATTACGGATTCACCCCTCCACTTT.

This chain's CDR3 is CASNSREGYEQYF. In DNA, the CDR3 is TGTGCCAGCAATTCCAGGGAAGGATACGAGCAGTACTTC. The rearrangement uses TRBV27 and TRBJ2-5; D is possibly TRBD1 (5 bases). The DNA end favors TRBJ2-7, so the J call may be wrong. This CDR3 region has 13 residues. The germline V gene encodes CDR1 MNHEY and CDR2 SMNVEV (reference sequence).